This T cell receptor beta chain was profiled in a study of T cell repertoires in cytomegalovirus infection. V was pared by 5 bases and J by 2 bases, with 4 bases of the junction left unmatched. Germline V lookup: CDR1 SGHTA, CDR2 FQGTGA. The length of the CDR3 is 16 residues. TCRdb reanalysed the reads using MiXCR and keeps one entry per CDR3 protein. The table has about half a million distinct CDR3 sequences, 33% seen once. This clonotype was seen many times. The target antigen is unknown. This chain joins TRBV7-3 and TRBJ2-3, with 13 bases aligning to TRBD2. The sample consisted of cultured PBMCs, taken from culture after CMV antigen stimulation. The TCR was taken from a human donor in good health (CMV status not recorded). Some clones in this sample may be carry-over from other donors' samples. The CDR3 reads CASSQGLAGSTDTQYF. CDR3 DNA: TGTGCCAGCAGCCAGGGACTAGCGGGATCCACAGATACGCAGTATTTT.